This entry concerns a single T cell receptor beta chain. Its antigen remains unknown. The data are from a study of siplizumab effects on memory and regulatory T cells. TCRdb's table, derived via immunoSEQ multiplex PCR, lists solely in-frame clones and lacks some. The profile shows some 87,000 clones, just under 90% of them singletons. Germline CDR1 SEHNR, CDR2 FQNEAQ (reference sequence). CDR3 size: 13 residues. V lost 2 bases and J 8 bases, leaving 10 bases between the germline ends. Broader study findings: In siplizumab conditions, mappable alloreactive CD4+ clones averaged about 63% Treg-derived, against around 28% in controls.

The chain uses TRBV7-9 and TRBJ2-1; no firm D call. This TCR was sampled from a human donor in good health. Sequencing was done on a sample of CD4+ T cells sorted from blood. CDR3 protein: CASSLTWRDEQFF. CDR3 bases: TGTGCCAGCAGCTTAACGTGGCGCGATGAGCAGTTCTTC.